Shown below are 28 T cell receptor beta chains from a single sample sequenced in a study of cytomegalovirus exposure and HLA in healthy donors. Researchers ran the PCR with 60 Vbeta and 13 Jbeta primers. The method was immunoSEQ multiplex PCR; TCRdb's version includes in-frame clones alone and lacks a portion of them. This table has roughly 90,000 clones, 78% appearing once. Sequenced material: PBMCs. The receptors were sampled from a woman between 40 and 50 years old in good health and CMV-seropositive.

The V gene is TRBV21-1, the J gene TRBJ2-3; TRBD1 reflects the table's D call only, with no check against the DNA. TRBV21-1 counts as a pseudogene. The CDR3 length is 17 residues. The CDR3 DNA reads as TGTGCCAGCAGCAAAGGATCAGGGGCGGGTCTCACAGATACGCAGTATTTT. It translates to CASSKGSGAGLTDTQYF.

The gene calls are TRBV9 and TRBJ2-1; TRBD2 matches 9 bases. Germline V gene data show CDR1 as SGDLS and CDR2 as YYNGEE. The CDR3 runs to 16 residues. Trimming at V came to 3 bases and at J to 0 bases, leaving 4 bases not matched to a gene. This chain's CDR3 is CASSELAGSSYNEQFF. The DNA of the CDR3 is TGTGCCAGCAGCGAGCTAGCGGGGAGCTCCTACAATGAGCAGTTCTTC.

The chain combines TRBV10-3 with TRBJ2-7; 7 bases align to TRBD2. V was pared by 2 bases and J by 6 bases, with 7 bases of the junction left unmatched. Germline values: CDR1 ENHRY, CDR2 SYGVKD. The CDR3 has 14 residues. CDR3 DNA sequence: TGTGCCATCAGTGAGGGGAGCGGGATGGGCGAGCAGTACTTC. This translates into CAISEGSGMGEQYF.

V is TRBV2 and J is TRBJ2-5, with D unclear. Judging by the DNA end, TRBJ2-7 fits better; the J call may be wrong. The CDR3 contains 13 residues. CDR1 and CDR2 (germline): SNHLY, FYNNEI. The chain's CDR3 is CASRAQLAYEQYF. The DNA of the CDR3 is TGTGCCAGCAGGGCGCAGCTAGCCTACGAGCAGTACTTC.

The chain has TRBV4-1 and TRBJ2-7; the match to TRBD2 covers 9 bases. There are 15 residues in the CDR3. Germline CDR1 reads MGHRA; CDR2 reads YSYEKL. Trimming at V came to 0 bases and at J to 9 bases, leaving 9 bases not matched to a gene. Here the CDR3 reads CASSQDPLAGFGQYF. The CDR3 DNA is TGCGCCAGCAGCCAAGATCCGCTAGCGGGATTTGGGCAGTACTTC.

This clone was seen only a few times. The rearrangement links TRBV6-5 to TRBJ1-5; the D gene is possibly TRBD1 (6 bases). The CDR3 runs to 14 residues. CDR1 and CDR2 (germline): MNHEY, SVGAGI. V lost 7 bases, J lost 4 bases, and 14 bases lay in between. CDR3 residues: CASNPTGSNQPQHF. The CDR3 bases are TGTGCCAGCAACCCAACAGGGTCAAATCAGCCCCAGCATTTT.

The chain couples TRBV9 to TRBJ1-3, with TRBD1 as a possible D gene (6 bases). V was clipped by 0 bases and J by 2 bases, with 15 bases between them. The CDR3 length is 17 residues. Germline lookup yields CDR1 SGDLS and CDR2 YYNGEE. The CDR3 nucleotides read TGTGCCAGCAGCGTAGCTTGGGGGGGGCTTGCTGGAAACACCATATATTTT. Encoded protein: CASSVAWGGLAGNTIYF.

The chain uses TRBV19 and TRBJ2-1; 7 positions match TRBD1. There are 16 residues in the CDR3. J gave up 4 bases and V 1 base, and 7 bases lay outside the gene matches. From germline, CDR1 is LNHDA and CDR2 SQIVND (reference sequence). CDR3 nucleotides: TGTGCCAGTAGTATAGCCCAGGGGGACCTATACAATGAGCAGTTCTTC. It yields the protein CASSIAQGDLYNEQFF.

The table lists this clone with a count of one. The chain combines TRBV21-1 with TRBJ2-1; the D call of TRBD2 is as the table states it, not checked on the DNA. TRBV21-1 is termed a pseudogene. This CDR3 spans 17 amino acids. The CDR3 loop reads CASSNTVAGECVNEQFF. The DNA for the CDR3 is TGTGCCAGCAGCAATACGGTAGCGGGAGAATGTGTGAATGAGCAGTTCTTC.

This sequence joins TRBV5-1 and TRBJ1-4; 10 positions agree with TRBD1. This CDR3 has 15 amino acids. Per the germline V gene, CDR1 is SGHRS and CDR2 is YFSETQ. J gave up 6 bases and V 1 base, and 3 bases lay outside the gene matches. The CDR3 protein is CASSLTGTGDEKLFF. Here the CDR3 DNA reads TGCGCCAGCAGCTTGACCGGGACAGGGGATGAAAAACTGTTTTTT.

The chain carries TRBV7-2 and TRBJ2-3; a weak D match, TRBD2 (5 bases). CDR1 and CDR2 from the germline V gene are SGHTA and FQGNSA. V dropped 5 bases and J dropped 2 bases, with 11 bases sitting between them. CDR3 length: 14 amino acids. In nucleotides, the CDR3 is TGTGCCAGCAGCACCACTAGTGCCACAGATACGCAGTATTTT. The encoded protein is CASSTTSATDTQYF.

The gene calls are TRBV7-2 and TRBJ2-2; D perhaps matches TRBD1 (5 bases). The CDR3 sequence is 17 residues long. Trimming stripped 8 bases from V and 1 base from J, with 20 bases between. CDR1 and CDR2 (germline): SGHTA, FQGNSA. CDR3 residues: CASLVQGGLLNTGELFF. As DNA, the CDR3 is TGTGCCAGCCTCGTTCAGGGCGGCCTGCTGAACACCGGGGAGCTGTTTTTT.

DNA for the CDR3: TGCGCCAGCAGTGAGGACAGGGGGCGCAGGGACCACGAGCAGTACTTC. Protein sequence: CASSEDRGRRDHEQYF. The chain uses TRBV10-1 and TRBJ2-5; 10 positions agree with TRBD1. The DNA matches TRBJ2-7 better at its end, which makes the J call doubtful. The V gene's germline CDR1 is WNHNN and CDR2 SYGVQD (reference sequence). The CDR3 length is 16 residues.

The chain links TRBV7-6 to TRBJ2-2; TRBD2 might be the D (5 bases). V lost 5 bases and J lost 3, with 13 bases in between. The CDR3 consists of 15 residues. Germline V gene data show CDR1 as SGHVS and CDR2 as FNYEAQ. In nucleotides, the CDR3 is TGTGCCAGCAGCGCGACCCTGGGAGACACCGGGGAGCTGTTTTTT. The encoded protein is CASSATLGDTGELFF.

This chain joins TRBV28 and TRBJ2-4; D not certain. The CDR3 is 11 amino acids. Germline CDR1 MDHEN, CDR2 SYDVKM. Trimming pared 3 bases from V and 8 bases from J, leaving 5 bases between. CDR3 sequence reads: CASSFSDIQYF. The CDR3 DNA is TGTGCCAGCAGTTTTTCGGACATTCAGTACTTC.

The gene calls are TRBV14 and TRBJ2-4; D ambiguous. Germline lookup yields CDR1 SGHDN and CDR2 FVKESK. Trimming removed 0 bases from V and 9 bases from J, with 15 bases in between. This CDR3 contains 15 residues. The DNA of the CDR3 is TGTGCCAGCAGCCAAGATTCCGGAACCCGCGGCATTCAGTACTTC. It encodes CASSQDSGTRGIQYF.

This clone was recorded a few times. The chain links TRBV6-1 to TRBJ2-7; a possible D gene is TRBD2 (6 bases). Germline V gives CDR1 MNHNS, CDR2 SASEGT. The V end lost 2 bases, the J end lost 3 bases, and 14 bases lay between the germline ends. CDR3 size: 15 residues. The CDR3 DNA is TGTGCCAGCAGTGAAAATTGGGGGGTTGGCTACGAGCAGTACTTC. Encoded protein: CASSENWGVGYEQYF.

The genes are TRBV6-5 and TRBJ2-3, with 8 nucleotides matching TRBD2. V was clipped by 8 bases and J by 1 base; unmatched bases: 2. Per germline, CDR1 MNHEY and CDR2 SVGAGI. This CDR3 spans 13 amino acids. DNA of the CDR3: TGTGCCAGCCAGACTAGCGGCACAGATACGCAGTATTTT. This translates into CASQTSGTDTQYF.

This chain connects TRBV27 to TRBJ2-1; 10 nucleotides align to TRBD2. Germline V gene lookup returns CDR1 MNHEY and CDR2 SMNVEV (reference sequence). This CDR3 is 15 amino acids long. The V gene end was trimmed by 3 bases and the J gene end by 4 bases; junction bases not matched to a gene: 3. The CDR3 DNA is TGTGCCAGCAGTTTTGGACTAGCGGCATACAATGAGCAGTTCTTC. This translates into CASSFGLAAYNEQFF.

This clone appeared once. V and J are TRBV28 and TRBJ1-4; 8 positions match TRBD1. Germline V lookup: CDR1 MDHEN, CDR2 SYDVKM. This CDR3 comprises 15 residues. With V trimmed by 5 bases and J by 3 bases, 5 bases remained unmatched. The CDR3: CASSTRTGSNEKLFF. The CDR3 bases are TGTGCCAGCAGTACGAGGACAGGGTCTAATGAAAAACTGTTTTTT.

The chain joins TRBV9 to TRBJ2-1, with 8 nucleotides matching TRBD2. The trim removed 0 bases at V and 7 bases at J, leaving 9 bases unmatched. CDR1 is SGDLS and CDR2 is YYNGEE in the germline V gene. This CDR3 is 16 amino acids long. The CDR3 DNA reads TGTGCCAGCAGCGTAGATAGTAGCGGGGTTTTAAATGAGCAGTTCTTC. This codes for CASSVDSSGVLNEQFF.

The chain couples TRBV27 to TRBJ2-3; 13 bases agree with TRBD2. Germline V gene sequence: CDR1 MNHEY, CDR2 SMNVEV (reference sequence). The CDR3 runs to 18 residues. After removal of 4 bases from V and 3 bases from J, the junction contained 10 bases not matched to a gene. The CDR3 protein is CASSSIKGLAGVTDTQYF. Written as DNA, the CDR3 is TGTGCCAGCAGTTCCATCAAAGGACTAGCGGGAGTAACAGATACGCAGTATTTT.

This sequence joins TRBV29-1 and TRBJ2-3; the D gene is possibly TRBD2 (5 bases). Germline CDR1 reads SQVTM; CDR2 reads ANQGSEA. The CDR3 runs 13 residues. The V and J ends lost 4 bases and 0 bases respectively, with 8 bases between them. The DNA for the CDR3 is TGCAGCGTTGTAACGGGGAGCACAGATACGCAGTATTTT. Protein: CSVVTGSTDTQYF.

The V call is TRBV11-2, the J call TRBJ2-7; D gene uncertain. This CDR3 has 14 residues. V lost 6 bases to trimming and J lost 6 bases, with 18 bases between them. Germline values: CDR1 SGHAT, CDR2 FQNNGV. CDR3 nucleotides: TGTGCCAGCAGACAACCAGGAAGCCGTGGCGAGCAGTACTTC. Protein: CASRQPGSRGEQYF.

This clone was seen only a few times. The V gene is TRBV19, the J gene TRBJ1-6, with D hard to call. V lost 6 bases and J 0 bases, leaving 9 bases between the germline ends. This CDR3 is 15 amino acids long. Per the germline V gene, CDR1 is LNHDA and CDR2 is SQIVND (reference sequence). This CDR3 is CASREPGSYNSPLHF. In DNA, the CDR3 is TGTGCCAGTAGAGAGCCAGGCTCCTATAATTCACCCCTCCACTTT.

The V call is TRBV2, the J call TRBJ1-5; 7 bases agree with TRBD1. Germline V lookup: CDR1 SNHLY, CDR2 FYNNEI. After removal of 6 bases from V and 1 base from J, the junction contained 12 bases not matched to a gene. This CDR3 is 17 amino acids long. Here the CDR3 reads CASREPSGGRSNQPQHF. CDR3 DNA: TGTGCCAGCAGAGAGCCCTCAGGGGGTCGGAGCAATCAGCCCCAGCATTTT.

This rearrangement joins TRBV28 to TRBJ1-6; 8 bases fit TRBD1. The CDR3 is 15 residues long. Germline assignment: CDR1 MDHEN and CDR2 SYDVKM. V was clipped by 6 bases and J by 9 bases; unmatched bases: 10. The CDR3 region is CASSPPDRESSPLHF. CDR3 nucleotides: TGTGCCAGCAGCCCTCCGGACAGGGAAAGTTCACCCCTCCACTTT.

The CDR3 nucleotides are TGTGCCAGCTCACCAAATCTAGCGGGAGGTGATGAGCAGTTCTTC. Amino acid sequence: CASSPNLAGGDEQFF. The rearrangement joins TRBV18 to TRBJ2-1, with TRBD2 matching over 11 bases. The germline V gene has CDR1 KGHSH and CDR2 LQKENI. V gave up 2 bases and J gave up 8 bases; unmatched junction bases: 5. This CDR3 spans 15 amino acids.